The entry below gives a single T cell receptor (beta chain) sequence along with its context. The data belong to a study of blood T cell repertoires in COVID-19. About the research overall: PBMCs, B-cell-depleted T cells, or T cells were the source of the cDNA or gDNA that made up the material.

Profiling relied on immunoSEQ multiplex PCR, and the TCRdb table lists in-frame clones only, not all of them. The table records some 200,000 clones, roughly 84% of them present only once. This receptor was taken from a middle-aged man who had recovered from COVID-19. The specimen was PBMCs or T cells enriched from blood (not recorded which).

CDR3 amino acids: CASSQDGRANEKLFF. CDR3 nucleotide sequence: TGCGCCAGCAGCCAAGATGGCCGGGCTAATGAAAAACTGTTTTTT. This chain connects TRBV4-1 to TRBJ1-4; D is undetermined. Germline-derived CDR1 and CDR2 are MGHRA and YSYEKL. V was clipped by 0 bases and J by 3 bases, with 8 bases between them. The CDR3 runs to 15 residues.